This T cell receptor beta chain was recorded in a study of T cells after yellow fever vaccination. TCRdb fed the 5' RACE reads into MiXCR, producing one record per CDR3 protein. This sample has approximately 250,000 distinct CDR3 sequences, with approximately 6.8% found just once. V lost 4 bases, J lost 5 bases, and 6 bases stayed unmatched. Per the germline V gene, CDR1 is LGHDT and CDR2 is YNNKEL (reference sequence). The CDR3 contains 16 residues. This TCR was sampled from a man in his thirties or forties who received the YFV17D yellow fever vaccine. The material sequenced was CD4+ T cells sorted from PBMCs, taken on the day of the yellow fever booster vaccination. The chain has TRBV3-1 and TRBJ2-5; 14 bases line up with TRBD2. Here the CDR3 reads CASSRGLAGGLETQYF. CDR3 sequence (DNA): TGTGCCAGCAGCCGAGGACTAGCGGGAGGTCTGGAGACCCAGTACTTC.